A selection of T cell receptor beta chains follows, all from one sample in a study of OX40 agonist ivuxolimab in advanced cancers. Sequencing was performed with immunoSEQ multiplex PCR; in TCRdb, only in-frame clones are kept and a portion is missing. The table lists about 41,000 clones, just under 85% of them singletons. Sample: CD4+ or CD8+ T cells sorted from blood, taken in a trial of the OX40 agonist ivuxolimab. The receptor source for this set is an adult with an advanced solid tumor such as melanoma, head and neck, liver or kidney cancer. Each CDR3 is given without its conserved first and last residue. Some rows mark clone size as missing; the rest say once, few, many or name a class of expanded clone.

J	V	length	size	CDR3
TRBJ1-3	TRBV14	11	.	ASSQGHWNTIY
TRBJ2-1	TRBV11-2	14	.	ASSLERTGRVNEQF
TRBJ2-2	TRBV6-5	13	once	ASSLDRTNTGELF
TRBJ1-2	TRBV13	13	.	ASSLGGTGIYGYT
TRBJ2-3	TRBV10-3	13	.	AISASRLDTDTQY
TRBJ2-3	TRBV7-3	13	.	ASSPGGYGTDTQY
TRBJ1-5	TRBV29-1	11	.	SAQGGGNQPQH
TRBJ2-1	TRBV6-4	15	.	ASRLPWCQLSYNEQF
TRBJ2-5	TRBV7-2	12	.	ASSPPGAQETQY
TRBJ2-6	TRBV5-1	14	.	ASSSRETSGANVLT
TRBJ1-6	TRBV7-8	13	.	ASSLTGTFNSPLH
TRBJ2-7	TRBV10-3	16	.	AISVRASGGETSYEQY
TRBJ1-2	TRBV19	12	.	ASRFGRGGYGYT
TRBJ2-1	TRBV9	15	.	ASSVGIEGSVANEQF
TRBJ1-1	TRBV11-2	11	.	ASSSQLNTEAF
TRBJ2-5	TRBV18	15	.	ASSPPLGLAVQETQY
TRBJ2-5	TRBV29-1	11	.	SVASPDQETQY
TRBJ1-3	TRBV5-4	13	.	ASSATGGSGNTIY
TRBJ2-3	TRBV7-7	12	.	ASSSGLVPDTQY
TRBJ2-7	TRBV7-8	12	.	ASSLEGQVYEQY